The sequence of this T cell receptor beta chain was determined in a study of T cells expressing NK-cell markers. In the study overall: Sorted CD3+CD56-NKG2C+, CD3+CD56+NKG2C- and CD3+CD56+NKG2C+ T cells were the source of the TCR beta repertoires. Out of eight donors sequenced, seven tested HCMV-seropositive and the remaining one seronegative.

About this clonotype: What it binds is unknown.

The CDR3 spans 15 residues. Germline lookup yields CDR1 SGHNT and CDR2 YYREEE (reference sequence). Reanalyzing the 5' RACE reads, TCRdb keeps one entry per CDR3 protein, without DNA. The listing contains 350,000 to 500,000 distinct CDR3 sequences. The study's findings and limits: Dominant NKG2C+ clonotypes were found to form roughly 1.0-7.0% of CD8+ T cells in several donors. Leadership of the CD3+CD56-NKG2C+ fraction also belonged to these clonotypes in several donors.

The TCR sequence derives from a woman aged 18 to 75 in good health. J is TRBJ1-1 and V is TRBV5-4; the D call of TRBD1 rests on TCRdb alone, since no DNA is present to check it. Material for sequencing was blood T cells: a sorted CD56 or NKG2C T cell subset, CD4+ or CD8+ T cells, or bulk PBMC T cells (not recorded which). This CDR3 reads CASSSPQGRFLEAFF. Full variable domain (missing parts from reference TRBV5-4 and TRBJ1-1): ETGVTQSPTHLIKTRGQQVTLRCSSQSGHNTVSWYQQALGQGPQFIFQYYREEENGRGNFPPRFSGLQFPNYSSELNVNALELDDSALYLCASSSPQGRFLEAFFGQGTRLTVV.